The clone carrying this TCR beta chain showed up many times. This record belongs to a study of T-cell reconstitution after alpha-beta-depleted transplantation in children. Unique molecular identifiers were used to barcode this TCRbeta library. TCRdb fed the PCR reads into MiXCR, producing one record per CDR3 protein. The sample shows under 140,000 distinct CDR3 sequences, 10% to 13% of them seen only once. CDR1 and CDR2 from the germline V gene are SQVTM and ANQGSEA. Trimming cost V 0 bases and J 4 bases, with 9 bases left between them. This CDR3 region has 13 residues. The rearrangement links TRBV29-1 to TRBJ1-2; tentative D call: TRBD1 (6 bases). This clonotype was obtained from a human donor who donated a stem cell graft to a child with acute lymphoblastic leukemia. The material was PBMCs from the stem cell graft donor, obtained from the stem cell graft. CDR3 sequence: CSVEDRGGYGYTF. The CDR3 region has the DNA TGCAGCGTTGAAGACAGGGGCGGCTATGGCTACACCTTC.